A selection of T cell receptor beta chains follows, all from one sample in a study of blood T cell repertoires in COVID-19. Data came from immunoSEQ multiplex PCR; TCRdb stores just in-frame clones and leaves some out. Here the sample spans about 150,000 clones, around 82% being singletons. Sequences were obtained from peripheral blood. These receptors all come from a man aged 60 to 69 with COVID-19, enrolled during active disease. Both conserved end residues are part of each CDR3. A D gene is named only where the DNA matches it firmly. Size tells how often a clone was seen (once, few, many) or the class of an expanded clone, and some rows leave it out.

d_call j_call clone_size v_call cdr3_aa cdr3_nt
- TRBJ1-2 - TRBV6-1 CASSDGQGINGYTF TGTGCCAGCAGTGATGGGCAGGGGATTAATGGCTACACCTTC
- TRBJ1-2 - TRBV5-6 CASSTAPPVYTF TGTGCCAGCAGCACCGCCCCGCCGGTCTACACCTTC
TRBD1 TRBJ1-4 once TRBV7-9 CASSPRTGLNEKLFF TGTGCCAGCAGCCCTAGGACAGGACTTAATGAAAAACTGTTTTTT
TRBD2 TRBJ2-1 - TRBV6-5 CASSYSSSGYNEQFF TGTGCCAGCAGTTACTCGTCTAGCGGCTACAATGAGCAGTTCTTC
TRBD1 TRBJ1-2 - TRBV7-9 CASSLDRGAGYTF TGTGCCAGCAGCTTAGACAGGGGAGCGGGCTACACCTTC
TRBD1 TRBJ1-4 - TRBV6-5 CASSQTGGREKLFF TGTGCCAGCAGTCAGACAGGGGGGCGTGAAAAACTGTTTTTT
- TRBJ1-5 - TRBV6-2/TRBV6-3 CASSPDGGGSNQPQHF TGTGCCAGCAGCCCTGATGGAGGCGGTAGCAATCAGCCCCAGCATTTT
TRBD1 TRBJ2-1 - TRBV2 CASKPGQYNEQFF TGTGCCAGCAAACCGGGACAGTACAATGAGCAGTTCTTC
- TRBJ2-1 - TRBV9 CASSERQAAYNEQFF TGTGCCAGCAGCGAGAGACAGGCCGCCTACAATGAGCAGTTCTTC
TRBD2 TRBJ2-1 - TRBV2 CASMGLAGENEQFF TGTGCCAGCATGGGACTAGCGGGAGAAAATGAGCAGTTCTTC
- TRBJ2-1 - TRBV25-1 CASSDTDDNEQFF TGTGCCAGCAGTGATACAGATGACAATGAGCAGTTCTTC
TRBD1 TRBJ2-5 - TRBV6-5 CASSYANRGQETQYF TGTGCCAGCAGTTACGCCAACAGGGGGCAAGAGACCCAGTACTTC
- TRBJ1-3 few TRBV30 CAWRESLSGNTIYF TGTGCCTGGAGAGAGAGCCTCTCTGGAAACACCATATATTTT